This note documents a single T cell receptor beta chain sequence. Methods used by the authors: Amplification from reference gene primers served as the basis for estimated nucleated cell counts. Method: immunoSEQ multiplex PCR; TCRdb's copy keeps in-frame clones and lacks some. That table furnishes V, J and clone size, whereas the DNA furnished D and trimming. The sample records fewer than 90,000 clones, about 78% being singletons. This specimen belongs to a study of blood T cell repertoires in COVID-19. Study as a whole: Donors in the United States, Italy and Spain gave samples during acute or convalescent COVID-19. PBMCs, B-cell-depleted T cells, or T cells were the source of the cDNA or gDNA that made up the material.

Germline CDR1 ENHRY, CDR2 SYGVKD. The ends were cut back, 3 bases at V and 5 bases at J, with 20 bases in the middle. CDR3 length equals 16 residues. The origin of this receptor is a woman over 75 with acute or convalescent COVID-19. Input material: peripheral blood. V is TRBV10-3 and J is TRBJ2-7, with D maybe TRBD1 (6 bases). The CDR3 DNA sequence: TGTGCCATCAGTGACCCGCCCGGGACACCACACCACGAGCAGTACTTC. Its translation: CAISDPPGTPHHEQYF.